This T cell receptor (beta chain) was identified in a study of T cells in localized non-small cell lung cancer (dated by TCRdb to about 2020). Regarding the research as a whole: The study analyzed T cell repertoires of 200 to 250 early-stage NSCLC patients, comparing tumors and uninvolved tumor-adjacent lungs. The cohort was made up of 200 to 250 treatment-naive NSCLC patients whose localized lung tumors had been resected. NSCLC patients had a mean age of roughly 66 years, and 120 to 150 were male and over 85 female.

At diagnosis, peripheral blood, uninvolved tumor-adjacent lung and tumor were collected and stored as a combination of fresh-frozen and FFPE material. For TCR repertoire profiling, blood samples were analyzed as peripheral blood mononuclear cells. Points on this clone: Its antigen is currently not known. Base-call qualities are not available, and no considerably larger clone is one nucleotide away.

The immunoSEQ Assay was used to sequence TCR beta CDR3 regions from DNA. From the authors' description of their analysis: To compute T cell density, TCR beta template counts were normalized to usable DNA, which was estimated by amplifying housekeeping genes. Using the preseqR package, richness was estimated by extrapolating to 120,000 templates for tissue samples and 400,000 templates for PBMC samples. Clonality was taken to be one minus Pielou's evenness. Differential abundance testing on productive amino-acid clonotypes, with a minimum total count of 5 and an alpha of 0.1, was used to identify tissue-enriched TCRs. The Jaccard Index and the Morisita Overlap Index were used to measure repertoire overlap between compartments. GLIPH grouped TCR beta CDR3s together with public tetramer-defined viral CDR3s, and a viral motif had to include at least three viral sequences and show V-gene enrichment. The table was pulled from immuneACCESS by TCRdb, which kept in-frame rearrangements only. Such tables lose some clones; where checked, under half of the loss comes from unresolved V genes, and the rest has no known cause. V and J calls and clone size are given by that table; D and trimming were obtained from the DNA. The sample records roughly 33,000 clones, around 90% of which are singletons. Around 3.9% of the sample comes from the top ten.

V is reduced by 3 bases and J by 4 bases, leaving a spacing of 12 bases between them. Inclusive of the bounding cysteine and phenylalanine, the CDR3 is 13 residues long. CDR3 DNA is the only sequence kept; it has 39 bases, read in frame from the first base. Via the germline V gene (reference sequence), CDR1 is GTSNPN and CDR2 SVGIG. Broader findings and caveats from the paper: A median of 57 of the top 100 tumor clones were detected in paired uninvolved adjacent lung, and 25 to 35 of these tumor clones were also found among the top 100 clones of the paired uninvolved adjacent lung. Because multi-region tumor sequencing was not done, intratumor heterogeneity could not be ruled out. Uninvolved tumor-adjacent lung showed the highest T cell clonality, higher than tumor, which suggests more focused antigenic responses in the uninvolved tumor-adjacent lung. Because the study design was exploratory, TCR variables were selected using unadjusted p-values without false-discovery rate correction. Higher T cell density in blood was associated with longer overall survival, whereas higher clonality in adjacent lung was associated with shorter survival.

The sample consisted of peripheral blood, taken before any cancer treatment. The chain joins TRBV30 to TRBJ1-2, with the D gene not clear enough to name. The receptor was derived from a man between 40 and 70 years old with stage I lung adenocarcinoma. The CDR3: CAWSTGPTYGYTF. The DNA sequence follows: TGTGCCTGGAGCACCGGGCCAACCTATGGCTACACCTTC.